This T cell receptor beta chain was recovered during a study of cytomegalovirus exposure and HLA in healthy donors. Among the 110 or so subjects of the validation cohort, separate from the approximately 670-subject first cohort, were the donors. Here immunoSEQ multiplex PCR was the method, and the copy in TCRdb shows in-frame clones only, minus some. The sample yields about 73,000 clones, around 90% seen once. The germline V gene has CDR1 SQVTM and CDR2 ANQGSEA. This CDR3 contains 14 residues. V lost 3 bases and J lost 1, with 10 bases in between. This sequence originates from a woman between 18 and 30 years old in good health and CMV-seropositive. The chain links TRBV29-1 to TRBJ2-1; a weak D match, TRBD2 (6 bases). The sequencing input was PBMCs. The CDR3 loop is CSVDPGVSYNEQFF. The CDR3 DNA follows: TGCAGCGTTGATCCGGGGGTGTCCTACAATGAGCAGTTCTTC.